Following are 17 T cell receptor beta chains from one sample sequenced in a study of shared clonotypes between healthy human individuals. Profiling relied on immunoSEQ multiplex PCR, and the TCRdb table lists in-frame clones only, not all of them. The sample holds 2,100,000 or so clones, under 97% seen once. The sample comprised naive CD4+ T cells sorted from blood. Subset given: CD45RA+ positively selected. These receptor sequences come from a man younger than 35 in good health.

The CDR3 here is CASSLTGSTEFEYF. For the CDR3, the DNA is TGTGCCAGCAGTTTAACCGGGTCTACGGAATTCGAGTACTTC. V is TRBV27 and J is TRBJ2-7; D is ambiguous. V lost 2 bases and J lost 11, with 19 bases in between. The CDR3 runs to 14 residues. Germline V gene sequence: CDR1 MNHEY, CDR2 SMNVEV (reference sequence).

This clone was observed once. This chain joins TRBV7-2 and TRBJ2-7, with TRBD2 matching 11 bases. The CDR3 spans 15 residues. The ends lost 2 bases at V and 5 bases at J; junction bases unmatched: 5. CDR1 SGHTA and CDR2 FQGNSA come from the germline V gene. CDR3: CASSLSLAGGHEQYF. As DNA, the CDR3 is TGTGCCAGCAGCTTAAGTCTAGCGGGGGGCCACGAGCAGTACTTC.

The V gene is TRBV5-4, the J gene TRBJ2-5, with D possibly matching TRBD2 (6 bases). The CDR3 totals 15 residues. Germline V lookup: CDR1 SGHNT, CDR2 YYREEE (reference sequence). V was clipped by 4 bases and J by 4 bases, with 17 bases between them. CDR3 nucleotide sequence: TGTGCCAGCAGCCCGGGGGAGAGGGAGTTAGAGACCCAGTACTTC. Protein product: CASSPGERELETQYF.

This clone was found once. The chain is built from TRBV4-3 and TRBJ2-7, with D possibly matching TRBD1 (6 bases). Trimming took off 1 base at V and 2 bases at J, with 15 bases between the two ends. Germline V CDR1 and CDR2: LGHNA, YSLEER. The CDR3 has 16 residues. The CDR3 sequence is CASSQASDRAAYEQYF. CDR3 bases: TGCGCCAGCAGCCAAGCCTCGGACAGAGCAGCCTACGAGCAGTACTTC.

The rearrangement uses TRBV21-1 and TRBJ2-7; the table assigns TRBD2, which was not confirmed against the DNA. TRBV21-1 is a pseudogene locus. This CDR3 is 13 amino acids long. Written as DNA, the CDR3 is TGTGCCAGCAGCAAAAAGAGCGTCCACGAGCAGTACTTC. Translated: CASSKKSVHEQYF.

This clone has only one observation. This chain links TRBV4-1 with TRBJ2-7, with 12 bases identical to TRBD2. Germline trimming cut 1 base from V and 3 bases from J; bases unmatched to any gene: 1. The CDR3 runs to 15 residues. In germline, CDR1 is MGHRA, CDR2 YSYEKL. Here the CDR3 DNA reads TGCGCCAGCAGCCAAGGACTAGCGGGGGACTACGAGCAGTACTTC. It encodes CASSQGLAGDYEQYF.

For this clone: Other DNA sequences in this specimen translate into the identical CDR3. The gene calls are TRBV6-6 and TRBJ1-5; 7 bases align to TRBD1. The germline CDR1 and CDR2 sequences are MNHNY and SVGAGI (reference sequence). Unmatched junction bases numbered 4, after V lost 6 bases and J lost 2 bases. The length of the CDR3 is 14 residues. The CDR3 loop reads CASSQGVGNQPQHF. Written as DNA, the CDR3 is TGTGCCAGCAGCCAGGGGGTGGGCAATCAGCCCCAGCATTTT.

The chain has TRBV6-1 and TRBJ2-1; 13 nucleotides match TRBD2. There are 18 residues in the CDR3. The germline gives CDR1 MNHNS, CDR2 SASEGT. The junction had 7 bases not matched to a gene; V was cut back by 0 bases and J by 5 bases. The CDR3 nucleotides read TGTGCCAGCAGTGAAGCGCTTCGGACTAGCGGGGGACACAATGAGCAGTTCTTC. Translation gives CASSEALRTSGGHNEQFF.

The chain uses TRBV7-2 and TRBJ2-7, with 7 bases matching TRBD2. Per the germline V gene, CDR1 is SGHTA and CDR2 is FQGNSA. The CDR3 extends over 15 amino acids. The J segment lost 3 bases and the V segment lost 3 bases, leaving 8 bases of the junction unmatched. The CDR3 DNA reads TGTGCCAGCAGCTTCAGGGCGGGGGAAAACTACGAGCAGTACTTC. Residues: CASSFRAGENYEQYF.

V and J are TRBV25-1 and TRBJ2-2; 8 bases align to TRBD1. The CDR3 runs 17 residues. Trimming cost V 4 bases and J 1 base; bases outside gene matches: 8. Germline V gene lookup returns CDR1 MGHDK and CDR2 SYGVNS. In DNA form, the CDR3 reads TGTGCCAGCAGTGCCGTCGCCGGGACAGGGAACACCGGGGAGCTGTTTTTT. The encoded protein is CASSAVAGTGNTGELFF. Using reference TRBV25-1 and TRBJ2-2 for the parts outside the CDR3, the full variable domain is EADIYQTPRYLVIGTGKKITLECSQTMGHDKMYWYQQDPGMELHLIHYSYGVNSTEKGDLSSESTVSRIRTEHFPLTLESARPSHTSQYLCASSAVAGTGNTGELFFGEGSRLTVL.

The chain recombines TRBV2 with TRBJ2-3; D is undetermined. Trimming shortened V by 7 bases and J by 3 bases, and 17 bases separated the two germline ends. The germline V gene encodes CDR1 SNHLY and CDR2 FYNNEI. CDR3 length: 15 residues. For the CDR3, the DNA is TGTGCCAGCAATCCACAAAGCAAGAGGACAGATACGCAGTATTTT. Translated, it gives CASNPQSKRTDTQYF.

The chain couples TRBV5-4 to TRBJ1-1; TRBD1 aligns across 8 bases. The CDR3 has 14 residues. Germline V gives CDR1 SGHNT, CDR2 YYREEE (reference sequence). J was trimmed by 3 bases and V by 4 bases; bases with no gene match: 5. This chain's CDR3 is CASSLTGDYTEAFF. For the CDR3, the DNA is TGTGCCAGCAGCCTGACAGGGGACTACACTGAAGCTTTCTTT.

V and J are TRBV5-4 and TRBJ2-1; 11 bases align to TRBD2. The V gene end was trimmed by 0 bases and the J gene end by 13 bases; junction bases not matched to a gene: 9. The CDR3 loop spans 15 amino acids. The germline V gene has CDR1 SGHNT and CDR2 YYREEE (reference sequence). Here the CDR3 DNA reads TGTGCCAGCAGCTTGGCTGGGGCTAGCGGGAGGTACCAGTTCTTC. As protein: CASSLAGASGRYQFF.

This clone was observed once. The V call is TRBV6-1, the J call TRBJ2-4; no definite D call. The CDR3 contains 15 residues. V lost 1 base, J lost 6 bases, and 13 bases lay in between. The germline gives CDR1 MNHNS, CDR2 SASEGT. CDR3 sequence: CASSEVQATRNIQYF. The CDR3 DNA reads TGTGCCAGCAGTGAAGTTCAGGCAACCCGAAACATTCAGTACTTC.

The chain recombines TRBV14 with TRBJ1-2; 7 bases are a match to TRBD1. After removal of 6 bases from V and 9 bases from J, the junction contained 13 bases not matched to a gene. The CDR3 contains 14 residues. Germline-derived CDR1 and CDR2 are SGHDN and FVKESK. The CDR3 reads CASRTGRFKLCYTF. CDR3 nucleotide sequence: TGTGCCAGCAGGACAGGGCGTTTCAAGCTCTGCTACACCTTC.

The rearrangement uses TRBV7-9 and TRBJ1-2; D gene ambiguous. The CDR3 spans 13 residues. Trimming took 5 bases from V and 5 from J, leaving 12 bases between them. Per the germline V gene, CDR1 is SEHNR and CDR2 is FQNEAQ (reference sequence). CDR3 loop: CASSPPLDYGYTF. CDR3 nucleotides: TGTGCCAGCAGCCCCCCGTTAGATTATGGCTACACCTTC.

The chain is built from TRBV5-6 and TRBJ2-5, with 11 bases identical to TRBD2. Germline V gene lookup returns CDR1 SGHDT and CDR2 YYEEEE. V lost 4 bases to trimming and J lost 0 bases; unmatched junction nucleotides: 14. There are 19 residues in the CDR3. The CDR3 loop reads CASSASGTSGLLYQETQYF. In DNA, the CDR3 is TGTGCCAGCAGCGCATCCGGGACTAGCGGATTACTATACCAAGAGACCCAGTACTTC. Combining the CDR3 with reference TRBV5-6 and TRBJ2-5 gives the whole variable domain DAGVTQSPTHLIKTRGQQVTLRCSPKSGHDTVSWYQQALGQGPQFIFQYYEEEERQRGNFPDRFSGHQFPNYSSELNVNALLLGDSALYLCASSASGTSGLLYQETQYFGPGTRLLVL.